These 11 T cell receptor beta chains came from one sample sequenced in a study of blood T cell repertoires in COVID-19. This table comes from immunoSEQ multiplex PCR, and its TCRdb copy is limited to in-frame clones, with some not included. The sample has roughly 100,000 clones, about four fifths seen once. The sample consisted of peripheral blood. The receptors here all came from a man aged 35 to 55 with active or convalescent COVID-19.

The CDR3 region has the DNA TGTGCCAGCAGCTTGGAGGGGACAGGAGGGGAAACCGGGGAGCTGTTTTTT. Its protein product is CASSLEGTGGETGELFF. V gene TRBV5-8 combines with J gene TRBJ2-2; 8 bases are shared with TRBD1. V trimming: 0 bases; J trimming: 5 bases; junction bases outside the gene matches: 9. The germline V gene encodes CDR1 SGHTS and CDR2 YDEGEE. The length of the CDR3 is 17 residues.

This chain connects TRBV29-1 to TRBJ2-1; D possibly corresponds to TRBD2 (6 bases). This CDR3 has 14 residues. Deletions cut 3 bases from V and 8 bases from J, with 17 bases between. Germline V gives CDR1 SQVTM, CDR2 ANQGSEA. The CDR3 DNA is TGCAGCGTTGAGGGAGGCGGTTTAGCCTATGAGCAGTTCTTC. The encoded protein is CSVEGGGLAYEQFF.

V and J are TRBV6-5 and TRBJ1-2, with unresolved D. V was trimmed by 4 bases and J by 3 bases, leaving 15 bases between them. Germline CDR1 MNHEY, CDR2 SVGAGI. The CDR3 spans 15 residues. As DNA, the CDR3 is TGTGCCAGCAGTTCTCCTCGAACGAGGGACTATGGCTACACCTTC. Its protein is CASSSPRTRDYGYTF.

This rearrangement joins TRBV27 to TRBJ2-6; D uncertain. Germline V gene data show CDR1 as MNHEY and CDR2 as SMNVEV (reference sequence). The CDR3 is 16 residues long. The germline V and J ends were trimmed by 5 bases and 0 bases, with 11 bases remaining between them. CDR3 sequence (DNA): TGTGCCAGCAGTCCTCAGGCCGGCTCTGGGGCCAACGTCCTGACTTTC. Its translation is CASSPQAGSGANVLTF.

Worth noting for this clone: An end of the junction does not agree with germline; a read error may underlie this. In the same sample, other DNA sequences code for this CDR3. The chain couples TRBV11-2 to TRBJ1-5; tentatively, D is TRBD1 (6 bases). The V gene's germline CDR1 is SGHAT and CDR2 FQNNGV. The CDR3 consists of 15 residues. The CDR3 loop is CASSLEDSSNQPQHF. In DNA, the CDR3 is TGTGCCAGCAGCCTAGAGGACAGCAGCAATCAGCCCCAGCATTTT.

There are a few counts of this clone. V usage is TRBV3-1 (or the pseudogene TRBV3-2) and J usage is TRBJ1-5; D is undetermined. There are 13 residues in the CDR3. Germline V gene data show CDR1 as LGHDT and CDR2 as YNNKEL (reference sequence). V gave up 0 bases and J gave up 6 bases, with 6 bases separating them. This CDR3 reads CASSQDAGQPQHF. In DNA form, the CDR3 reads TGTGCCAGCAGCCAAGACGCGGGTCAGCCCCAGCATTTT.

The sample holds a few counts of this clone. The chain combines TRBV19 with TRBJ1-5; D uncertain. The CDR3 totals 16 residues. The V end lost 3 bases, the J end lost 0 bases, and 12 bases lay between the germline ends. CDR1 is LNHDA, CDR2 SQIVND, per germline (reference sequence). CDR3 in amino acids: CASSMVRRDSNQPQHF. The CDR3 nucleotides read TGTGCCAGTAGTATGGTCAGGCGAGATAGCAATCAGCCCCAGCATTTT.

This clone showed up just a few times. This chain uses TRBV5-4 with TRBJ2-7; 12 bases match TRBD2. J was trimmed by 5 bases and V by 0 bases; bases with no gene match: 0. The CDR3 contains 14 residues. Looked up from germline, CDR1 is SGHNT and CDR2 is YYREEE (reference sequence). DNA for the CDR3: TGTGCCAGCAGCTTGGGACTAGCGGGGGACGAGCAGTACTTC. Translated: CASSLGLAGDEQYF. Variable domain in full (rest from reference TRBV5-4 and TRBJ2-7): ETGVTQSPTHLIKTRGQQVTLRCSSQSGHNTVSWYQQALGQGPQFIFQYYREEENGRGNFPPRFSGLQFPNYSSELNVNALELDDSALYLCASSLGLAGDEQYFGPGTRLTVT.

The rearrangement uses TRBV15 and TRBJ1-3, with a weak D call TRBD1 (5 bases). CDR1 LNHNV and CDR2 YYDKDF come from the germline V gene (reference sequence). Trimming took 9 bases from V and 0 from J, leaving 24 bases between them. The CDR3 sequence is 18 residues long. DNA of the CDR3: TGTGCCACTACAGACACACTCACAGGCGGCACCTCTGGAAACACCATATATTTT. Its protein is CATTDTLTGGTSGNTIYF.

The chain joins TRBV5-4 to TRBJ1-3, with 7 bases lining up with TRBD1. This CDR3 contains 15 residues. CDR1 is SGHNT, CDR2 YYREEE, per germline (reference sequence). J gave up 0 bases and V 10 bases, and 10 bases lay outside the gene matches. CDR3 coding DNA: TGTGCCGGTACTTCAGGGGGGCACTCTGGAAACACCATATATTTT. Protein sequence: CAGTSGGHSGNTIYF.

The CDR3 protein is CASSQGRVSNTGELFF. Written as DNA, the CDR3 is TGTGCCAGCAGCCAAGGACGGGTATCGAACACCGGGGAGCTGTTTTTT. The rearrangement joins TRBV3-1 (or the pseudogene TRBV3-2) to TRBJ2-2; no definite D call. The germline CDR1 and CDR2 sequences are LGHDT and YNNKEL (reference sequence). The CDR3 runs to 16 residues. Trimming removed 1 base at V and 0 bases at J, with 9 bases between.